This entry lists 19 T cell receptor beta chains sequenced from one sample in a study of T cell repertoires in cytomegalovirus infection. These receptors' antigens are unknown. Each CDR3 protein is one row after TCRdb ran MiXCR on the reads. The data show under 350,000 distinct CDR3 sequences, roughly a fifth seen once. The sequencing used cultured PBMCs, collected from culture after CMV antigen stimulation. These receptors were collected from a human donor in good health (CMV status not recorded). Some clones in this sample may be carry-over from other donors' samples.

This clonotype was seen at least ten times. V usage is TRBV7-2 and J usage is TRBJ1-3; maybe TRBD1 (6 bases). V shed 1 base and J shed 3 bases, with 10 bases lying between them. CDR3 size: 15 residues. Germline CDR1 reads SGHTA; CDR2 reads FQGNSA. The CDR3 here is CASSLVTGSGNTIYF. CDR3 coding DNA: TGTGCCAGCAGCTTAGTAACAGGGAGTGGAAACACCATATATTTT.

The V and J genes are TRBV19 and TRBJ1-5, with D perhaps TRBD1 (6 bases). CDR1 is LNHDA and CDR2 is SQIVND in the germline V gene (reference sequence). The CDR3 extends over 15 amino acids. Trimming left V 7 bases short and J 9 bases short, with 22 bases between. The CDR3 sequence: CASNPSQGFNTPQHF. As DNA, the CDR3 is TGTGCCAGTAACCCCTCACAGGGCTTCAATACGCCCCAGCATTTT. The variable domain in full, completed from reference TRBV19 and TRBJ1-5, reads DGGITQSPKYLFRKEGQNVTLSCEQNLNHDAMYWYRQDPGQGLRLIYYSQIVNDFQKGDIAEGYSVSREKKESFPLTVTSAQKNPTAFYLCASNPSQGFNTPQHFGDGTRLSIL.

In this sample, this clonotype turned up many times. CDR3: CASSLPGSREQYF. CDR3 nucleotides: TGTGCCAGCAGCTTACCCGGGAGTAGGGAGCAGTACTTC. V usage is TRBV7-2 and J usage is TRBJ2-7, with a tentative D call TRBD2 (6 bases). This CDR3 has 13 amino acids. With 2 bases removed from V and 7 bases from J, the gap between germline ends came to 12 bases. The germline CDR1 and CDR2 sequences are SGHTA and FQGNSA.

This sequence joins TRBV7-2 and TRBJ2-5, with D unclear. This CDR3 spans 14 amino acids. Trimming pared 1 base from V and 0 bases from J, leaving 6 bases between. The germline gives CDR1 SGHTA, CDR2 FQGNSA. CDR3 bases: TGTGCCAGCAGCTTAGGGCTACACCAAGAGACCCAGTACTTC. It codes for CASSLGLHQETQYF.

The chain recombines TRBV5-8 with TRBJ1-1, with D possibly TRBD1 on 5 matching bases. Trimming stripped 5 bases from V and 0 bases from J, with 11 bases between. CDR3 length: 14 residues. The V gene's germline CDR1 is SGHTS and CDR2 YDEGEE. This chain's CDR3 is CASRGEPLNTEAFF. The CDR3 coding sequence is TGTGCCAGCAGGGGGGAGCCCTTGAACACTGAAGCTTTCTTT. Filled out from reference TRBV5-8 and TRBJ1-1, the complete variable domain reads EAGVTQSPTHLIKTRGQQATLRCSPISGHTSVYWYQQALGLGLQFLLWYDEGEERNRGNFPPRFSGRQFPNYSSELNVNALELEDSALYLCASRGEPLNTEAFFGQGTRLTVV.

This clonotype was seen only a few times. The CDR3 region has the DNA TGTGCCAGCAGCTCGGAAAGGGGCCGTTTGGCCGGGGAGCTGTTTTTT. It translates to CASSSERGRLAGELFF. The chain carries TRBV11-3 and TRBJ2-2; TRBD1 might be the D (5 bases). Germline V CDR1 and CDR2: SGHNT, YENEEA. V was pared by 4 bases and J by 6 bases, with 18 bases between. This CDR3 contains 16 residues.

This clonotype was found many times. The chain employs TRBV19 and TRBJ2-1; 10 nucleotides line up with TRBD2. Germline CDR1 and CDR2: LNHDA and SQIVND (reference sequence). The CDR3 loop spans 14 amino acids. With 4 bases clipped from V and 7 bases from J, the junction kept 4 bases outside the gene matches. CDR3 sequence reads: CASSNLAGANEQFF. Written as DNA, the CDR3 is TGTGCCAGTAGTAACCTAGCGGGAGCGAATGAGCAGTTCTTC.

This clonotype was counted ten times or more. The chain employs TRBV7-8 and TRBJ1-5, with a tentative D call TRBD1 (5 bases). Trimming cost V 0 bases and J 3 bases, with 18 bases left between them. Germline CDR1 SGHVS, CDR2 FQNEAQ. CDR3 size: 18 residues. CDR3 sequence reads: CASSLARQGGMNNQPQHF. CDR3 in DNA: TGTGCCAGCAGCTTAGCGCGGCAGGGAGGGATGAACAATCAGCCCCAGCATTTT.

A few counts support this clonotype. The junction and the germline gene differ at one end; a read error may be behind it. The chain links TRBV6-1 to TRBJ2-7, with D perhaps TRBD2 (6 bases). Germline lookup yields CDR1 MNHNS and CDR2 SASEGT. The CDR3 sequence is 14 residues long. This CDR3 is CASREGTARGEQYF. The CDR3, as DNA: TGTGCCAGCAGGGAAGGGACTGCTAGAGGCGAGCAGTACTTC.

A few counts support this clonotype. The V and J genes are TRBV3-1 and TRBJ2-3; D is undetermined. The germline V gene has CDR1 LGHDT and CDR2 YNNKEL (reference sequence). The V and J ends lost 1 base and 2 bases respectively, with 7 bases between them. The CDR3 runs 14 residues. The CDR3 spells CASSQVGFTDTQYF. The CDR3 DNA is TGTGCCAGCAGCCAAGTGGGCTTCACAGATACGCAGTATTTT.

This clonotype showed up many times. The V gene is TRBV6-1, the J gene TRBJ2-5, with 7 bases lining up with TRBD1. Germline assignment: CDR1 MNHNS and CDR2 SASEGT. The V and J ends lost 10 bases and 6 bases, in that order; junction bases with no gene match: 11. This CDR3 has 13 residues. The CDR3 spells CATLQGNGKTQYF. CDR3 in DNA: TGTGCCACCCTACAGGGGAATGGGAAGACCCAGTACTTC.

This clonotype came up a few times. The chain uses TRBV7-9 and TRBJ2-3; D is ambiguous. Per germline, CDR1 SEHNR and CDR2 FQNEAQ (reference sequence). Trimming took off 1 base at V and 4 bases at J, with 6 bases between the two ends. The CDR3 sequence is 13 residues long. The CDR3 bases are TGTGCCAGCAGCTTAGAGACGGCAGATACGCAGTATTTT. It encodes CASSLETADTQYF. The whole variable domain, remainder taken from reference TRBV7-9 and TRBJ2-3, is DTGVSQNPRHKITKRGQNVTFRCDPISEHNRLYWYRQTLGQGPEFLTYFQNEAQLEKSRLLSDRFSAERPKGSFSTLEIQRTEQGDSAMYLCASSLETADTQYFGPGTRLTVL.

A few counts support this clonotype. V gene TRBV19 combines with J gene TRBJ2-2; D perhaps matches TRBD1 (6 bases). Germline-derived CDR1 and CDR2 are LNHDA and SQIVND (reference sequence). This CDR3 spans 20 amino acids. Trimming stripped 0 bases from V and 3 bases from J, with 23 bases between. CDR3 sequence: CASSIEEPPGRGPDTGELFF. The CDR3 coding sequence is TGTGCCAGTAGTATAGAGGAACCGCCCGGCAGGGGCCCTGACACCGGGGAGCTGTTTTTT.

This clonotype was picked up many times. The genes are TRBV19 and TRBJ2-2, with 9 bases identical to TRBD1. This CDR3 spans 15 amino acids. V gave up 10 bases and J gave up 6 bases; unmatched junction bases: 12. Germline V gene lookup returns CDR1 LNHDA and CDR2 SQIVND (reference sequence). The CDR3 sequence is CATTSRDRAAGELFF. The CDR3 nucleotides are TGTGCCACCACGTCCCGGGACAGGGCGGCCGGGGAGCTGTTTTTT.

The V and J genes are TRBV6-1 and TRBJ2-1; D is uncertain. V was trimmed by 5 bases and J by 7 bases, leaving 18 bases between them. This CDR3 comprises 15 residues. Germline V gene sequence: CDR1 MNHNS, CDR2 SASEGT. In DNA, the CDR3 is TGTGCCAGCAGTCCCCGGGCTTTAGGAAGGAATGAGCAGTTCTTC. It is translated as CASSPRALGRNEQFF.

This clonotype was observed many times. In DNA form, the CDR3 reads TGTGCCAGCAGTAAAGAAGGAAATCAGCCCCAGCATTTT. Amino acids: CASSKEGNQPQHF. V gene TRBV6-1 combines with J gene TRBJ1-5; no clear D. The CDR3 consists of 13 residues. Germline CDR1 MNHNS, CDR2 SASEGT. The V end lost 5 bases, the J end lost 4 bases, and 9 bases lay between the germline ends.

This clonotype was found many times. The rearrangement uses TRBV6-6 and TRBJ2-5; D is perhaps TRBD1 or TRBD2 (5 bases each). Per germline, CDR1 MNHNY and CDR2 SVGAGI (reference sequence). The CDR3 loop spans 13 amino acids. Deletions cut 4 bases from V and 7 bases from J, with 13 bases between. The CDR3 sequence is CASSSFGGGTQYF. Here the CDR3 DNA reads TGTGCCAGCAGTTCATTCGGTGGGGGGACCCAGTACTTC.

In its sample, this clonotype was seen a few times. V is TRBV25-1 and J is TRBJ1-2, with D uncertain. Germline-derived CDR1 and CDR2 are MGHDK and SYGVNS. The CDR3 has 15 amino acids. The V and J ends lost 1 base and 0 bases respectively, with 9 bases between them. This chain's CDR3 is CASSESGGANYGYTF. CDR3 coding DNA: TGTGCCAGCAGTGAATCAGGAGGAGCTAACTATGGCTACACCTTC.

The rearrangement uses TRBV12-3 or TRBV12-4 and TRBJ2-5, with D perhaps matching TRBD1 or TRBD2 (6 bases each). The ends were cut back, 3 bases at V and 5 bases at J, with 13 bases in the middle. This CDR3 is 14 amino acids long. In DNA form, the CDR3 reads TGTGCCAGCAGTTTCGACGGGGGCGGGGAGACCCAGTACTTC. This translates into CASSFDGGGETQYF.